Presented here are 29 T cell receptor beta chains from one specimen sequenced in a study of metastatic and nonmetastatic thyroid tumors. All patients reached thyroid surgery having received no treatment beforehand. Through MiXCR, TCRdb re-clonotyped the PCR reads. The table includes about 93,000 clones, 10% to 15% detected once. The sequenced sample consisted of blood. The receptors shown here come from a female donor with papillary thyroid cancer or a benign thyroid nodule (not recorded which). Some clones in this sample may be carry-over from other donors' samples.

This clone was picked up many times. The CDR3 nucleotides read TGTGCCAGCAGCTTAGGGGCCAGGACAGGGGGCAGCGAGACCCAGTACTTC. It specifies CASSLGARTGGSETQYF. V and J are TRBV11-2 and TRBJ2-5, with 11 positions matching TRBD1. Germline V CDR1 and CDR2: SGHAT, FQNNGV. The CDR3 contains 17 residues. J gave up 5 bases and V 1 base, and 9 bases lay outside the gene matches.

The table lists this clone with many counts. This rearrangement joins TRBV28 to TRBJ1-2; D is uncertain. Trimming left V 3 bases short and J 4 bases short, with 24 bases between. Looked up from germline, CDR1 is MDHEN and CDR2 is SYDVKM. The CDR3 contains 18 residues. The CDR3, as DNA: TGTGCCAGCAGTTTTGCCCAAAGTTCGACACGGACGCGCTATGGCTACACCTTC. Translation gives CASSFAQSSTRTRYGYTF.

This clone was picked up a small number of times. One junction end does not reproduce the germline sequence, and a read error may be involved. The V gene is TRBV7-7, the J gene TRBJ2-5; possibly TRBD1 for D (5 bases). The CDR3 runs to 16 residues. Germline V gene sequence: CDR1 SSHAT, CDR2 FNYEAQ (reference sequence). The CDR3 DNA reads TGTGCTAGCAGCTTAGAAACAGGAGTGGGTGGTGAGACCCAGTACTTC. Residues: CASSLETGVGGETQYF.

This clone was recorded many times. The chain links TRBV2 to TRBJ1-1; the match to TRBD1 covers 9 bases. Germline V CDR1 and CDR2: SNHLY, FYNNEI. This CDR3 comprises 14 residues. The J segment lost 10 bases and the V segment lost 6 bases, leaving 12 bases of the junction unmatched. This CDR3 is CASRAAGQGSRAFF. The CDR3 bases are TGTGCCAGCAGGGCTGCGGGACAGGGCAGCAGAGCTTTCTTT.

This clone occurred many times. J is TRBJ2-7 and V is TRBV6-5, with a tentative D call TRBD2 (7 bases). V was shortened by 0 bases and J by 2 bases, with 11 bases between the two germline ends. Germline lookup yields CDR1 MNHEY and CDR2 SVGAGI. The CDR3 length is 15 residues. CDR3 region: CASSYSSGDTYEQYF. The CDR3, as DNA: TGTGCCAGCAGTTACTCGAGCGGGGACACCTACGAGCAGTACTTC.

At least ten counts were recorded for this clone. The CDR3: CASSLAGDPDTQYF. The DNA of the CDR3 is TGTGCCAGCTCACTAGCGGGAGATCCAGATACGCAGTATTTT. V is TRBV18 and J is TRBJ2-3; 9 nucleotides line up with TRBD2. This CDR3 contains 14 residues. Germline CDR1 is KGHSH and CDR2 is LQKENI. Losses at the gene ends were 4 bases for V and 4 bases for J; bases not matched to a gene: 3.

This clone was recorded many times. The V and J genes are TRBV24-1 and TRBJ2-1, with 15 positions matching TRBD2. Germline V gene data show CDR1 as KGHDR and CDR2 as SFDVKD. V lost 4 bases to trimming and J lost 1 base; unmatched junction nucleotides: 10. The CDR3 runs to 20 residues. CDR3 sequence (DNA): TGTGCCACCAGTGAGTCCCCGGGACTAGCGGGAGGCCGTTCCTACAATGAGCAGTTCTTC. This encodes CATSESPGLAGGRSYNEQFF.

At least ten counts were recorded for this clone. The DNA of the CDR3 is TGTGCCAGCTCACTTATCGGGACAGGGGACGCCGAGCAGTACTTC. Its translation is CASSLIGTGDAEQYF. This rearrangement joins TRBV18 to TRBJ2-7; 10 bases are a match to TRBD1. V lost 4 bases to trimming and J lost 6 bases; unmatched junction nucleotides: 9. The CDR3 sequence is 15 residues long. From germline, CDR1 is KGHSH and CDR2 LQKENI.

Turning to this clone: A read error is possible here, since a much larger clone lies one base away. The chain has TRBV9 and TRBJ2-3; D is undetermined. V lost 0 bases, J lost 4 bases, and 9 bases lay in between. Germline lookup yields CDR1 SGDLS and CDR2 YYNGEE. The CDR3 spans 14 residues. The CDR3 DNA reads as TGTGCCAGCAGCGTAGGAAGAATACCAGATACGCAGTATTTT. It codes for CASSVGRIPDTQYF.

A note on this clone: A much more abundant neighbour one base away suggests this may be a read error. The same CDR3 is also encoded by other DNA sequences in this sample. This chain connects TRBV20-1 to TRBJ2-2, with D perhaps matching TRBD2 (5 bases). The CDR3 runs 14 residues. Germline CDR1 DFQATT, CDR2 SNEGSKA (reference sequence). CDR3: CSARWAVNPGELFF. The DNA of the CDR3 is TGCAGTGCTAGATGGGCAGTTAACCCCGGGGAGCTGTTTTTC.

Many counts were recorded for this clone. The DNA of the CDR3 is TGTGCCAGTAATATGCTGGGGGTCTCCGAGCAGTACTTC. Amino acids: CASNMLGVSEQYF. The V and J genes are TRBV19 and TRBJ2-7, with D perhaps given as TRBD1 or TRBD2 (5 bases each). CDR3 length: 13 residues. The germline V gene has CDR1 LNHDA and CDR2 SQIVND (reference sequence). The V end lost 7 bases, the J end lost 6 bases, and 16 bases lay between the germline ends. Full variable domain (rest looked up from reference TRBV19 and TRBJ2-7): DGGITQSPKYLFRKEGQNVTLSCEQNLNHDAMYWYRQDPGQGLRLIYYSQIVNDFQKGDIAEGYSVSREKKESFPLTVTSAQKNPTAFYLCASNMLGVSEQYFGPGTRLTVT.

This clone appeared many times. The CDR3 DNA is TGTGCCAGCAGTTTTGGCTCACTAGCGGGAGGAAGCACAGATACGCAGTATTTT. Encoded protein: CASSFGSLAGGSTDTQYF. The chain uses TRBV28 and TRBJ2-3; 12 bases match TRBD2. The CDR3 loop spans 18 amino acids. Germline values: CDR1 MDHEN, CDR2 SYDVKM. The V gene end was trimmed by 3 bases and the J gene end by 0 bases; junction bases not matched to a gene: 7.

This clone was seen ten or more times. V is TRBV5-6 and J is TRBJ1-2, with 8 bases lining up with TRBD1. The CDR3 is made up of 16 amino acids. The V and J ends lost 4 bases and 3 bases, in that order; junction bases with no gene match: 11. Germline V gene lookup returns CDR1 SGHDT and CDR2 YYEEEE. The CDR3 DNA is TGTGCCAGCAGCCGACTGGTGGGACAGGATTACTATGGCTACACCTTC. Protein sequence: CASSRLVGQDYYGYTF. Drawing the rest from reference TRBV5-6 and TRBJ1-2, the complete variable domain is DAGVTQSPTHLIKTRGQQVTLRCSPKSGHDTVSWYQQALGQGPQFIFQYYEEEERQRGNFPDRFSGHQFPNYSSELNVNALLLGDSALYLCASSRLVGQDYYGYTFGSGTRLTVV.

This clone was found many times. V is TRBV27 and J is TRBJ2-2; TRBD1 matches at 8 bases. The CDR3 contains 16 residues. Per the germline V gene, CDR1 is MNHEY and CDR2 is SMNVEV (reference sequence). J lost 1 base, V lost 6 bases, and 7 bases had no gene match. In nucleotides, the CDR3 is TGTGCCAGCAGAGCAGGGGGCACATTGAACACCGGGGAGCTGTTTTTT. This gives the protein CASRAGGTLNTGELFF.

This clone was seen repeatedly, ten times or more. This chain connects TRBV4-2 to TRBJ2-1, with D hard to call. This CDR3 has 15 residues. V was shortened by 1 base and J by 5 bases, with 12 bases between the two germline ends. In germline, CDR1 is LGHNA, CDR2 YNFKEQ. The CDR3 is CASSQGQGSNNEQFF. CDR3 coding DNA: TGTGCCAGCAGCCAAGGACAAGGGTCCAACAATGAGCAGTTCTTC.

This clone was recorded at least ten times. This chain joins TRBV18 and TRBJ2-7; D is perhaps TRBD2 (6 bases). Germline assignment: CDR1 KGHSH and CDR2 LQKENI. V lost 4 bases, J lost 4 bases, and 17 bases lay in between. The CDR3 totals 15 residues. The CDR3 reads CASSLGDSSSYEQYF. The CDR3 coding sequence is TGTGCCAGCTCACTTGGGGACTCCTCCTCATACGAGCAGTACTTC.

The J gene is TRBJ2-5, the V gene TRBV9; no clear D. The CDR3 totals 14 residues. CDR1 and CDR2 from the germline V gene are SGDLS and YYNGEE. V lost 1 base, J lost 5 bases, and 12 bases lay in between. Here the CDR3 DNA reads TGTGCCAGCAGCGTAAGTCCAGCAACTGAGACCCAGTACTTC. This translates into CASSVSPATETQYF.

CDR3 bases: TGTGCCAGCTCAACAGGGGTGTCGTCTCAGCCCCAGCATTTT. It encodes CASSTGVSSQPQHF. The chain recombines TRBV18 with TRBJ1-5; 7 nucleotides match TRBD1. J lost 6 bases, V lost 5 bases, and 7 bases had no gene match. The germline gives CDR1 KGHSH, CDR2 LQKENI. The CDR3 is made up of 14 amino acids.

This clone was seen ten or more times. The chain couples TRBV5-6 to TRBJ1-1; D not certain. The CDR3 runs 13 residues. V lost 0 bases and J lost 0, with 3 bases in between. Per germline, CDR1 SGHDT and CDR2 YYEEEE. The CDR3 DNA reads TGTGCCAGCAGCTTGGTCATGAACACTGAAGCTTTCTTT. Protein product: CASSLVMNTEAFF.

This clone was found once. J is TRBJ2-7 and V is TRBV5-1; D is unclear. Germline CDR1 and CDR2: SGHRS and YFSETQ. CDR3 length: 14 amino acids. Trimming took 2 bases from V and 2 from J, leaving 11 bases between them. CDR3 sequence reads: CASSFADGPYEQYF. The CDR3 DNA reads TGCGCCAGCAGCTTTGCAGATGGACCCTACGAGCAGTACTTC.

The table lists this clone with many counts. This chain links TRBV20-1 with TRBJ2-7, with 10 bases that match TRBD1. Germline CDR1 reads DFQATT; CDR2 reads SNEGSKA (reference sequence). The CDR3 spans 16 residues. V was pared by 6 bases and J by 5 bases, with 16 bases of the junction left unmatched. DNA for the CDR3: TGCAGTGCGGACCACCTACCGGGACAGGGGAGGAACGAGCAGTACTTC. It encodes CSADHLPGQGRNEQYF.

This clone was seen repeatedly, ten times or more. This chain uses TRBV20-1 with TRBJ1-5; 7 bases are shared with TRBD1. With V trimmed by 5 bases and J by 0 bases, 13 bases remained unmatched. The CDR3 runs 17 residues. CDR1 and CDR2 from the germline V gene are DFQATT and SNEGSKA (reference sequence). This CDR3 reads CSADSGTAVDSNQPQHF. In nucleotides, the CDR3 is TGCAGTGCTGATTCCGGGACAGCAGTTGATAGCAATCAGCCCCAGCATTTT.

This clone appeared many times. The chain carries TRBV28 and TRBJ1-4; 9 bases fit TRBD1. Unmatched junction bases numbered 9, after V lost 5 bases and J lost 8 bases. Per germline, CDR1 MDHEN and CDR2 SYDVKM. The CDR3 extends over 15 amino acids. CDR3 amino acids: CASSIDGQGREKLFF. The CDR3 nucleotides are TGTGCCAGCAGTATCGACGGACAGGGGCGGGAAAAACTGTTTTTT.

J is TRBJ2-5 and V is TRBV28, with D possibly being TRBD1 (5 bases). The CDR3 has 15 amino acids. Germline-derived CDR1 and CDR2 are MDHEN and SYDVKM. The ends were cut back, 5 bases at V and 1 base at J, with 14 bases in the middle. CDR3 sequence (DNA): TGTGCCAGCAGTCTAGGACAACCTTTCCAAGAGACCCAGTACTTC. Protein product: CASSLGQPFQETQYF.

This clone is a singleton in its sample. The chain joins TRBV20-1 to TRBJ2-7, with 7 positions matching TRBD2. Germline assignment: CDR1 DFQATT and CDR2 SNEGSKA (reference sequence). CDR3 length: 15 amino acids. Losses at the gene ends were 6 bases for V and 6 bases for J; bases not matched to a gene: 17. The CDR3 DNA reads TGCAGTGCGACTAAGACTAGCCGGAGTTCTGGCGAGCAGTACTTC. Amino acids: CSATKTSRSSGEQYF.

Details on this clone: A much larger clone differs by one base, so this may be a read error. This chain joins TRBV20-1 and TRBJ2-5; perhaps TRBD2 as D (5 bases). V lost 2 bases to trimming and J lost 8 bases, with 12 bases between them. Germline assignment: CDR1 DFQATT and CDR2 SNEGSKA (reference sequence). The CDR3 is 12 amino acids. CDR3 nucleotide sequence: TGCAGTGCTAGATCCCACCGGGATACCCAGTACTTC. Translating it yields CSARSHRDTQYF.

In this sample, this clone turned up many times. The chain recombines TRBV6-1 with TRBJ1-2, with 9 positions matching TRBD1. CDR3 size: 15 residues. The V gene's germline CDR1 is MNHNS and CDR2 SASEGT. J gave up 8 bases and V 5 bases, and 12 bases lay outside the gene matches. In nucleotides, the CDR3 is TGTGCCAGCAGTTCACAGGGGGCGGGGGGAGAAGGCTACACCTTC. Protein product: CASSSQGAGGEGYTF.

This clone was found a few times. V and J are TRBV6-1 and TRBJ2-2, with TRBD2 matching 11 bases. Germline V CDR1 and CDR2: MNHNS, SASEGT. The length of the CDR3 is 17 residues. After removal of 6 bases from V and 7 bases from J, the junction contained 13 bases not matched to a gene. The CDR3 loop is CASSSTSGSRSGGELFF. In nucleotides, the CDR3 is TGTGCCAGCAGCTCCACTAGCGGGAGTAGGAGTGGCGGGGAGCTGTTTTTT.

Comment on this clone: With a much larger clone just one base away, this may be a read error. CDR3 coding DNA: TGTGCCATTAAGGTTGGTAATGAAAAACTGTTTTTT. Amino acids: CAIKVGNEKLFF. The chain recombines TRBV19 with TRBJ1-4; the D is unclear. Germline V gene sequence: CDR1 LNHDA, CDR2 SQIVND (reference sequence). V was cut by 10 bases and J by 4 bases, with 10 bases left in between. The CDR3 runs to 12 residues.